The 13 T cell receptor beta chains in this list originate from one sample, sequenced in a study of blood T cells in healthy people across ages. The use of a sample-barcoded 5' primer and a J-beta primer mix characterized a second PCR of roughly 6 to 12 cycles. TCRdb itself ran the 5' RACE reads through MiXCR, one entry per CDR3 protein. The sample shows more than 750,000 distinct CDR3 sequences, just under 30% of them seen only once. The same sample was also used in a study of T cells of mothers and their children.

The specimen sequenced was blood. Source of these receptors: a woman in her thirties or forties in good health.

There are a few counts of this clonotype. The chain recombines TRBV5-1 with TRBJ1-2, with D unclear. Per germline, CDR1 SGHRS and CDR2 YFSETQ. V was shortened by 0 bases and J by 12 bases, with 18 bases between the two germline ends. CDR3 length: 14 amino acids. The CDR3 sequence is CASSLGRVNYGHTF. Here the CDR3 DNA reads TGCGCCAGCAGCTTGGGGAGGGTCAACTATGGTCACACCTTC.

This clonotype has a handful of counts. The chain links TRBV4-3 to TRBJ2-1; D is uncertain. Between the trimmed V and J ends, which lost 1 base and 0 bases, there was a span of 10 bases. This CDR3 is built from 16 residues. Germline CDR1 is LGHNA and CDR2 is YSLEER. The CDR3 loop reads CASSQALPSSYNEQFF. The CDR3 DNA sequence: TGCGCCAGCAGCCAAGCCCTCCCGAGCTCCTACAATGAGCAGTTCTTC.

The chain couples TRBV7-8 to TRBJ1-4, with D possibly being TRBD1 (5 bases). Germline CDR1 is SGHVS and CDR2 is FQNEAQ. V shed 4 bases and J shed 4 bases, with 10 bases lying between them. The CDR3 spans 14 residues. The CDR3: CASSWGPINEKLFF. CDR3 bases: TGTGCCAGCAGCTGGGGACCGATTAATGAAAAACTGTTTTTT. Based on the CDR3 plus reference TRBV7-8 and TRBJ1-4, the full variable domain is GAGVSQSPRYKVAKRGQDVALRCDPISGHVSLFWYQQALGQGPEFLTYFQNEAQLDKSGLPSDRFFAERPEGSVSTLKIQRTQQEDSAVYLCASSWGPINEKLFFGSGTQLSVL.

This rearrangement joins TRBV9 to TRBJ2-2, with 9 bases that match TRBD1. This CDR3 comprises 15 residues. Trimming cost V 2 bases and J 3 bases; bases outside gene matches: 2. The V gene's germline CDR1 is SGDLS and CDR2 YYNGEE. The CDR3 reads CASSVRTGDTGELFF. The CDR3 region has the DNA TGTGCCAGCAGCGTTAGGACAGGGGACACCGGGGAGCTGTTTTTT.

The CDR3 bases are TGCAGTGCGGGTGACCATTGGAGAACAGATACGCAGTATTTT. Translation: CSAGDHWRTDTQYF. The chain combines TRBV20-1 with TRBJ2-3; unclear D gene. Germline V gene data show CDR1 as DFQATT and CDR2 as SNEGSKA (reference sequence). The CDR3 is made up of 14 amino acids. V gave up 6 bases and J gave up 3 bases, with 16 bases separating them.

This clonotype has at least ten counts. This chain links TRBV5-1 with TRBJ1-2; 9 bases map to TRBD1. Trimming cost V 7 bases and J 6 bases; bases outside gene matches: 1. Germline V gene lookup returns CDR1 SGHRS and CDR2 YFSETQ. The CDR3 is made up of 11 amino acids. The CDR3: CASGDRDGYTF. CDR3 in DNA: TGCGCCAGCGGGGACAGGGATGGCTACACCTTC.

In its sample, this clonotype was seen once. The genes are TRBV5-1 and TRBJ2-3; TRBD2 aligns across 8 bases. The CDR3 loop spans 16 amino acids. V was clipped by 0 bases and J by 4 bases; unmatched bases: 7. Germline-derived CDR1 and CDR2 are SGHRS and YFSETQ. The CDR3 nucleotides read TGCGCCAGCAGCTTGGCCAACGGGGGGGCCGCAGATACGCAGTATTTT. This encodes CASSLANGGAADTQYF.

There are many counts of this clonotype. The CDR3 spells CASSPTGAGEQYF. CDR3 coding DNA: TGTGCCAGCAGCCCGACCGGGGCGGGGGAGCAGTACTTC. The rearrangement uses TRBV7-8 and TRBJ2-7; D may be TRBD2 (6 bases). The V gene's germline CDR1 is SGHVS and CDR2 FQNEAQ. This CDR3 is built from 13 residues. V was shortened by 5 bases and J by 7 bases, with 15 bases between the two germline ends.

Ten or more counts support this clonotype. The chain couples TRBV20-1 to TRBJ2-1; 9 bases are a match to TRBD2. Germline V lookup: CDR1 DFQATT, CDR2 SNEGSKA (reference sequence). The CDR3 is 12 amino acids. CDR3 sequence reads: CRLAGGVNEQFF. DNA for the CDR3: TGCCGTCTCGCGGGGGGGGTCAATGAGCAGTTCTTC.

The rearrangement links TRBV6-2 or TRBV6-3 to TRBJ2-1; D possibly corresponds to TRBD2 (7 bases). V gave up 2 bases and J gave up 7 bases, with 15 bases separating them. This CDR3 has 15 residues. Germline CDR1 and CDR2: MNHEY and SVGEGT. The CDR3 loop reads CASSYGRGGQNEQFF. The CDR3 nucleotides are TGTGCCAGCAGTTACGGGAGGGGGGGCCAGAATGAGCAGTTCTTC.

This clonotype has more than one count but fewer than ten. The chain is built from TRBV20-1 and TRBJ1-2, with D uncertain. The V end was cut by 3 bases, the J end by 4 bases, with 9 bases between. The CDR3 length is 12 residues. Germline lookup yields CDR1 DFQATT and CDR2 SNEGSKA (reference sequence). CDR3 sequence (DNA): TGCAGTGCTAGGGTTATGAGCTATGGCTACACCTTC. This gives the protein CSARVMSYGYTF.

This clonotype has a count of ten or more. The CDR3 DNA sequence: TGTGCCAGCAGAGGGACAGGGGAAGAGACCCAGTACTTC. This codes for CASRGTGEETQYF. The V and J genes are TRBV7-9 and TRBJ2-5; 10 positions agree with TRBD1. This CDR3 is 13 amino acids long. Germline V gives CDR1 SEHNR, CDR2 FQNEAQ (reference sequence). J was trimmed by 3 bases and V by 6 bases; bases with no gene match: 1.

J is TRBJ2-2 and V is TRBV29-1; D may be TRBD2 (5 bases). Trimming removed 4 bases at V and 5 bases at J, with 8 bases between. This CDR3 contains 12 residues. Germline V gives CDR1 SQVTM, CDR2 ANQGSEA. CDR3 amino acids: CSVGPGTGELFF. DNA of the CDR3: TGCAGCGTTGGTCCGGGGACCGGGGAGCTGTTTTTT.